This T cell receptor beta chain is from a study of blood T cell repertoires in COVID-19. Study overall: The United States, Italy and Spain provided the acute and convalescent COVID-19 samples.

Looked up from germline, CDR1 is LNHDA and CDR2 is SQIVND (reference sequence). V lost 6 bases and J 0 bases, leaving 12 bases between the germline ends. The length of the CDR3 is 15 residues. The method was immunoSEQ multiplex PCR; TCRdb's version includes in-frame clones alone and lacks a portion of them. The sample holds 350,000 to 400,000 clones, roughly 90% seen once. The specimen was PBMCs or T cells enriched from blood (not recorded which). The sequence was obtained from a woman in her thirties or forties who had been exposed to COVID-19. The chain combines TRBV19 with TRBJ1-3, with D possibly TRBD1 on 6 matching bases. This CDR3 reads CASSDRTDSGNTIYF. The CDR3 bases are TGTGCCAGTAGCGACCGGACAGACTCTGGAAACACCATATATTTT. The complete variable domain, with remaining parts taken from reference TRBV19 and TRBJ1-3, reads DGGITQSPKYLFRKEGQNVTLSCEQNLNHDAMYWYRQDPGQGLRLIYYSQIVNDFQKGDIAEGYSVSREKKESFPLTVTSAQKNPTAFYLCASSDRTDSGNTIYFGEGSWLTVV.